These 29 T cell receptor beta chains were all obtained from the same sample, sequenced in a study of CD8 T cells in ankylosing spondylitis. Via MiXCR, TCRdb re-called the 5' RACE reads, giving one row per CDR3 protein. This sample has under 7,500 distinct CDR3 sequences; approximately 2.1% occur once, and the top ten carry less than 60%. Sequenced: blood, either unsorted or a sorted T cell fraction (not recorded which). These receptor sequences come from a male donor with ankylosing spondylitis or in good health (not recorded which).

This clonotype occurred many times. V usage is TRBV9 and J usage is TRBJ2-3; perhaps TRBD2 as D (6 bases). Trimming stripped 3 bases from V and 0 bases from J, with 11 bases between. Looked up from germline, CDR1 is SGDLS and CDR2 is YYNGEE. The CDR3 runs to 15 residues. This CDR3 is CASSDGTGSTDTQYF. CDR3 sequence (DNA): TGTGCCAGCAGCGATGGGACTGGGAGCACAGATACGCAGTATTTT.

This clonotype was counted between two and nine times. A read error is possible here, since a much larger clone lies one base away. This rearrangement joins TRBV5-1 to TRBJ1-2; D ambiguous. The CDR3 is 8 residues long. Trimming removed 1 base at V and 14 bases at J, with 3 bases between. Germline V lookup: CDR1 SGHRS, CDR2 YFSETQ. DNA for the CDR3: TGCGCCAGCAGCTTGTGGACCTTC. Protein product: CASSLWTF.

This clonotype was recorded at least ten times. The chain carries TRBV9 and TRBJ2-1; the match to TRBD1 covers 8 bases. J lost 1 base, V lost 4 bases, and 7 bases had no gene match. Germline lookup yields CDR1 SGDLS and CDR2 YYNGEE. The CDR3 covers 16 residues. Here the CDR3 reads CASSLTGQGSYNEQFF. Here the CDR3 DNA reads TGTGCCAGCAGCCTTACTGGACAGGGATCCTACAATGAGCAGTTCTTC.

This clonotype was recorded at least ten times. The rearrangement uses TRBV9 and TRBJ2-3; 8 bases are a match to TRBD1. The ends lost 1 base at V and 5 bases at J; junction bases unmatched: 6. Per the germline V gene, CDR1 is SGDLS and CDR2 is YYNGEE. CDR3 length: 15 amino acids. The chain's CDR3 is CASSVQGAPGDTQYF. Written as DNA, the CDR3 is TGTGCCAGCAGCGTACAGGGGGCGCCCGGAGATACGCAGTATTTT.

This clonotype was seen repeatedly, ten times or more. The chain carries TRBV9 and TRBJ2-7; D remains unclear. Trimming left V 3 bases short and J 7 bases short, with 11 bases between. The germline V gene has CDR1 SGDLS and CDR2 YYNGEE. The CDR3 has 12 residues. For the CDR3, the DNA is TGTGCCAGCAGCGAGGGCCTGGGGGAGCAGTACTTC. Its protein is CASSEGLGEQYF.

The rearrangement links TRBV9 to TRBJ2-7, with D possibly matching TRBD1 (6 bases). CDR1 SGDLS and CDR2 YYNGEE come from the germline V gene. Trimming cost V 4 bases and J 4 bases, with 12 bases left between them. The CDR3 length is 13 residues. The CDR3 loop is CASSPRTDYEQYF. In DNA form, the CDR3 reads TGTGCCAGCAGCCCCAGGACAGATTACGAGCAGTACTTC.

This clonotype was picked up many times. The chain recombines TRBV9 with TRBJ1-1; D gene ambiguous. V lost 3 bases and J 1 base, leaving 10 bases between the germline ends. Germline V CDR1 and CDR2: SGDLS, YYNGEE. This CDR3 is built from 14 residues. CDR3 protein: CASSADGPNTEAFF. The CDR3 DNA reads TGTGCCAGCAGCGCGGACGGGCCGAACACTGAAGCTTTCTTT.

This clonotype is large in the sample. The chain carries TRBV9 and TRBJ2-3; 12 bases match TRBD1. The CDR3 length is 22 residues. The V gene end was trimmed by 3 bases and the J gene end by 6 bases; junction bases not matched to a gene: 26. The germline V gene has CDR1 SGDLS and CDR2 YYNGEE. CDR3: CASSGLRAGTGGPAGVRDTQYF. In DNA form, the CDR3 reads TGTGCCAGCAGCGGACTACGAGCCGGGACAGGGGGCCCAGCGGGAGTTCGGGATACGCAGTATTTT.

This clonotype has a count of ten or more. This chain links TRBV9 with TRBJ2-7, with D perhaps TRBD2 (5 bases). This CDR3 comprises 14 residues. V was shortened by 2 bases and J by 1 base, with 10 bases between the two germline ends. Germline V CDR1 and CDR2: SGDLS, YYNGEE. DNA of the CDR3: TGTGCCAGCAGCGTTGCTAGCAGGTCCTACGAGCAGTACTTC. Translation gives CASSVASRSYEQYF.

This clonotype was picked up many times. The V gene is TRBV9, the J gene TRBJ2-1, with D uncertain. This CDR3 contains 13 residues. The V gene lost 4 bases and the J gene lost 8 bases, with 13 bases spanning the gap. The germline CDR1 and CDR2 sequences are SGDLS and YYNGEE. The CDR3 sequence is CASSPSGFDEQFF. The CDR3 coding sequence is TGTGCCAGCAGCCCGTCCGGCTTCGATGAGCAGTTCTTC.

The sample holds many counts of this clonotype. The genes are TRBV9 and TRBJ2-3, with D hard to call. The length of the CDR3 is 14 residues. Germline CDR1 reads SGDLS; CDR2 reads YYNGEE. V lost 0 bases, J lost 1 base, and 6 bases lay in between. This chain's CDR3 is CASSVASGTDTQYF. For the CDR3, the DNA is TGTGCCAGCAGCGTAGCCTCCGGCACAGATACGCAGTATTTT.

Within the sample, this clonotype is medium-sized. V and J are TRBV9 and TRBJ2-2, with 7 bases fitting TRBD2. V gave up 0 bases and J gave up 5 bases; unmatched junction bases: 16. Germline V gives CDR1 SGDLS, CDR2 YYNGEE. The CDR3 consists of 19 residues. CDR3 in amino acids: CASSVDAEVGTTVTGELFF. CDR3 sequence (DNA): TGTGCCAGCAGCGTAGACGCCGAGGTAGGGACTACCGTTACCGGGGAGCTGTTTTTT.

This clonotype was recorded many times. The CDR3 sequence is CASSAPVAGAVTDTQYF. The CDR3 DNA reads as TGTGCCAGCAGCGCGCCTGTAGCGGGAGCGGTCACAGATACGCAGTATTTT. The V and J genes are TRBV9 and TRBJ2-3, with 9 bases identical to TRBD2. Germline CDR1 and CDR2: SGDLS and YYNGEE. The CDR3 runs to 17 residues. V lost 3 bases to trimming and J lost 2 bases; unmatched junction nucleotides: 10.

This clonotype has a count of ten or more. This chain connects TRBV9 to TRBJ2-7; D possibly corresponds to TRBD2 (6 bases). Germline V gene data show CDR1 as SGDLS and CDR2 as YYNGEE. The V gene lost 1 base and the J gene lost 5 bases, with 13 bases spanning the gap. This CDR3 contains 14 residues. This CDR3 reads CASSVWATSNEQYF. CDR3 nucleotides: TGTGCCAGCAGCGTATGGGCAACTAGCAACGAGCAGTACTTC.

In its sample, this clonotype is medium-sized. The CDR3 nucleotides read TGTGCCAGCAGCTCGGGACAGAGACAAGAGACCCAGTACTTC. Translation gives CASSSGQRQETQYF. V is TRBV9 and J is TRBJ2-5; 7 positions match TRBD1. J was trimmed by 2 bases and V by 4 bases; bases with no gene match: 5. Germline V gene lookup returns CDR1 SGDLS and CDR2 YYNGEE. This CDR3 spans 14 amino acids.

There are many counts of this clonotype. The gene calls are TRBV9 and TRBJ2-1, with 15 bases aligning to TRBD2. The CDR3 covers 20 residues. CDR1 and CDR2 (germline): SGDLS, YYNGEE. Trimming took 4 bases from V and 1 from J; bases not matched to a gene: 12. The CDR3: CASSLGTSGRRGASYNEQFF. As DNA, the CDR3 is TGTGCCAGCAGCCTCGGGACTAGCGGGAGGCGGGGGGCTTCCTACAATGAGCAGTTCTTC.

This clonotype was counted between two and nine times. The CDR3 DNA follows: TGTGCCAGCAGCGAGCAGCGGGACCAAGAGACCCAGTACTTC. Translating gives CASSEQRDQETQYF. The chain links TRBV9 to TRBJ2-5; the D gene is possibly TRBD2 (6 bases). The germline gives CDR1 SGDLS, CDR2 YYNGEE. V shed 3 bases and J shed 0 bases, with 9 bases lying between them. The CDR3 runs to 14 residues.

This clonotype has at least ten counts. The chain carries TRBV9 and TRBJ2-2; 10 bases map to TRBD2. Germline lookup yields CDR1 SGDLS and CDR2 YYNGEE. Losses at the gene ends were 0 bases for V and 3 bases for J; bases not matched to a gene: 5. The CDR3 covers 17 residues. The CDR3 region is CASSVGELAGYTGELFF. In DNA form, the CDR3 reads TGTGCCAGCAGCGTAGGGGAACTAGCGGGATACACCGGGGAGCTGTTTTTT.

This clonotype was observed at least ten times. The chain has TRBV9 and TRBJ2-3; 8 nucleotides match TRBD2. The V gene end was trimmed by 4 bases and the J gene end by 0 bases; junction bases not matched to a gene: 4. CDR1 SGDLS and CDR2 YYNGEE come from the germline V gene. There are 15 residues in the CDR3. The CDR3 here is CASSPGGDSTDTQYF. The CDR3 DNA is TGTGCCAGCAGCCCGGGGGGGGATAGCACAGATACGCAGTATTTT.

This clonotype appeared many times. The chain employs TRBV9 and TRBJ2-1; 9 bases agree with TRBD2. V was pared by 0 bases and J by 6 bases, with 10 bases of the junction left unmatched. This CDR3 comprises 17 residues. Germline CDR1 is SGDLS and CDR2 is YYNGEE. CDR3 residues: CASSVEAGGPYGNEQFF. The CDR3 DNA follows: TGTGCCAGCAGCGTAGAGGCGGGAGGGCCGTATGGCAATGAGCAGTTCTTC.

This clonotype was counted at least ten times. This chain links TRBV9 with TRBJ2-3, with 7 bases identical to TRBD1. Per germline, CDR1 SGDLS and CDR2 YYNGEE. The CDR3 has 15 amino acids. The V gene end was trimmed by 3 bases and the J gene end by 4 bases; junction bases not matched to a gene: 8. The CDR3 loop is CASSGTGVWADTQYF. As DNA, the CDR3 is TGTGCCAGCAGCGGTACAGGGGTTTGGGCAGATACGCAGTATTTT. Looking up the rest from reference TRBV9 and TRBJ2-3 gives the full variable domain: DSGVTQTPKHLITATGQRVTLRCSPRSGDLSVYWYQQSLDQGLQFLIQYYNGEERAKGNILERFSAQQFPDLHSELNLSSLELGDSALYFCASSGTGVWADTQYFGPGTRLTVL.

The table lists this clonotype with many counts. CDR3 sequence (DNA): TGTGCCAGCAGCGTAGGCAACTACGGGGAGCTGTTTTTT. Translated, it gives CASSVGNYGELFF. This chain connects TRBV9 to TRBJ2-2; D is uncertain. The CDR3 covers 13 residues. The germline V and J ends were trimmed by 0 bases and 7 bases, with 7 bases remaining between them. Germline CDR1 and CDR2: SGDLS and YYNGEE.

This clonotype is categorized as medium-sized. The CDR3 loop is CASSPRDTINEQFF. The CDR3 region has the DNA TGTGCCAGCAGCCCCCGAGACACCATAAATGAGCAGTTCTTC. The chain combines TRBV9 with TRBJ2-1; D call uncertain. The CDR3 spans 14 residues. V was trimmed by 4 bases and J by 7 bases, leaving 15 bases between them. Looked up from germline, CDR1 is SGDLS and CDR2 is YYNGEE.

This clonotype is judged medium-sized. This rearrangement joins TRBV9 to TRBJ2-7; D may be TRBD2 (5 bases). The germline CDR1 and CDR2 sequences are SGDLS and YYNGEE. CDR3 length: 15 residues. V was clipped by 4 bases and J by 5 bases, with 19 bases between them. This CDR3 is CASSLSGTAGNEQYF. DNA for the CDR3: TGTGCCAGCAGCTTAAGCGGTACAGCCGGAAACGAGCAGTACTTC.

This clonotype was seen at least ten times. The rearrangement links TRBV9 to TRBJ2-2; TRBD1 aligns across 10 bases. CDR3 length: 15 amino acids. From germline, CDR1 is SGDLS and CDR2 YYNGEE. V was clipped by 4 bases and J by 6 bases; unmatched bases: 6. CDR3 sequence: CASSPGQGMAGELFF. CDR3 coding DNA: TGTGCCAGCAGCCCGGGACAGGGGATGGCCGGGGAGCTGTTTTTT. The complete variable domain, with remaining parts taken from reference TRBV9 and TRBJ2-2, reads DSGVTQTPKHLITATGQRVTLRCSPRSGDLSVYWYQQSLDQGLQFLIQYYNGEERAKGNILERFSAQQFPDLHSELNLSSLELGDSALYFCASSPGQGMAGELFFGEGSRLTVL.

This clonotype appeared many times. The chain employs TRBV9 and TRBJ2-1, with D possibly being TRBD2 (6 bases). The CDR3 is 16 amino acids. The ends were cut back, 0 bases at V and 5 bases at J, with 15 bases in the middle. Per germline, CDR1 SGDLS and CDR2 YYNGEE. The CDR3 protein is CASSVAWRAGDNEQFF. In DNA form, the CDR3 reads TGTGCCAGCAGCGTAGCTTGGAGGGCCGGCGACAATGAGCAGTTCTTC.

J is TRBJ2-5 and V is TRBV9, with TRBD1 identical over 8 bases. With V trimmed by 4 bases and J by 7 bases, 9 bases remained unmatched. Germline CDR1 and CDR2: SGDLS and YYNGEE. This CDR3 contains 14 residues. The CDR3 loop is CASSPPQGARTQYF. CDR3 nucleotide sequence: TGTGCCAGCAGCCCCCCCCAGGGGGCGAGGACCCAGTACTTC.

This clonotype is medium-sized within its sample. The chain links TRBV9 to TRBJ1-1; 11 bases are a match to TRBD1. The CDR3 loop spans 17 amino acids. The V gene end was trimmed by 3 bases and the J gene end by 1 base; junction bases not matched to a gene: 8. Germline assignment: CDR1 SGDLS and CDR2 YYNGEE. The CDR3 spells CASSDNRDRGSNTEAFF. The CDR3 DNA reads as TGTGCCAGCAGCGATAACCGGGACAGGGGGTCGAACACTGAAGCTTTCTTT.

Judged by abundance, this clonotype is medium-sized (0.01 to 0.1%). V usage is TRBV9 and J usage is TRBJ2-1; 9 bases fit TRBD2. Trimming at V came to 0 bases and at J to 2 bases, leaving 15 bases not matched to a gene. This CDR3 is 20 amino acids long. CDR1 is SGDLS, CDR2 YYNGEE, per germline. CDR3 residues: CASSVGVAGAPADPYNEQFF. As DNA, the CDR3 is TGTGCCAGCAGCGTAGGGGTAGCGGGAGCTCCCGCTGACCCCTACAATGAGCAGTTCTTC. The full variable domain, with the rest looked up from reference TRBV9 and TRBJ2-1, is DSGVTQTPKHLITATGQRVTLRCSPRSGDLSVYWYQQSLDQGLQFLIQYYNGEERAKGNILERFSAQQFPDLHSELNLSSLELGDSALYFCASSVGVAGAPADPYNEQFFGPGTRLTVL.